Shown below are 10 T cell receptor beta chains from a single sample sequenced in a study of shared T cell receptors in the human thymus. TCRdb's table, derived via immunoSEQ multiplex PCR, lists solely in-frame clones and lacks some. The profile shows about 660,000 clones, 80% to 90% of them singletons. These records were also assigned to another study, of human thymus T cells.

Source material: thymocytes. The source of these receptors is a boy younger than two with a congenital heart defect.

This clone was detected a few times. CDR3 DNA: TGTGCCAGCAGGGACACCCAAGGGGGTAGTGAAAAACTGTTTTTT. Encoded protein: CASRDTQGGSEKLFF. The chain has TRBV25-1 and TRBJ1-4, with TRBD1 as a possible D gene (6 bases). Looked up from germline, CDR1 is MGHDK and CDR2 is SYGVNS. This CDR3 comprises 15 residues. V was clipped by 6 bases and J by 7 bases, with 18 bases between them.

The chain recombines TRBV27 with TRBJ2-7; TRBD2 matches 10 bases. V shed 6 bases, J shed 1 base, and the junction held 6 bases outside the gene matches. The length of the CDR3 is 15 residues. CDR1 and CDR2 from the germline V gene are MNHEY and SMNVEV (reference sequence). Written as DNA, the CDR3 is TGTGCCAGCAGATGGACTAGCGGAGGTTCCTACGAGCAGTACTTC. It translates to CASRWTSGGSYEQYF.

This chain links TRBV5-6 with TRBJ2-7; 8 bases align to TRBD1. Germline lookup yields CDR1 SGHDT and CDR2 YYEEEE. Trimming cost V 4 bases and J 2 bases; bases outside gene matches: 5. The CDR3 totals 14 residues. CDR3 DNA: TGTGCCAGCAGCCCCGGACAGGGACCCTACGAGCAGTACTTC. It codes for CASSPGQGPYEQYF.

This chain links TRBV15 with TRBJ1-2, with 8 bases identical to TRBD1. This CDR3 has 14 amino acids. Unmatched junction bases numbered 8, after V lost 3 bases and J lost 8 bases. CDR1 is LNHNV and CDR2 is YYDKDF in the germline V gene (reference sequence). CDR3 residues: CATSRTGVSKGYTF. The CDR3 DNA follows: TGTGCCACCAGCAGGACAGGGGTGTCGAAAGGCTACACCTTC.

The gene calls are TRBV2 and TRBJ2-5, with 8 positions matching TRBD2. CDR3 length equals 15 residues. Unmatched junction bases numbered 12, after V lost 8 bases and J lost 4 bases. CDR1 is SNHLY and CDR2 is FYNNEI in the germline V gene. The CDR3 loop is CASHVAGRVVETQYF. CDR3 sequence (DNA): TGTGCCAGCCACGTAGCGGGACGGGTAGTAGAGACCCAGTACTTC.

In its sample, this clone was seen once. In the same sample, other DNA sequences code for this CDR3. As DNA, the CDR3 is TGTGCCAGCAGCCAGGACAGGGGGAGCAATCAGCCCCAGCATTTT. It translates to CASSQDRGSNQPQHF. The rearrangement links TRBV7-2 to TRBJ1-5; 10 bases fit TRBD1. The CDR3 has 15 amino acids. V shed 5 bases and J 1 base; nucleotides not matched to a gene: 2. CDR1 SGHTA and CDR2 FQGNSA come from the germline V gene.

V usage is TRBV11-2 and J usage is TRBJ2-7; D possibly corresponds to TRBD2 (6 bases). Trimming removed 8 bases from V and 1 base from J, with 18 bases in between. The CDR3 is made up of 15 amino acids. Germline-derived CDR1 and CDR2 are SGHAT and FQNNGV. CDR3 protein: CASANPIRGSYEQYF. As DNA, the CDR3 is TGTGCCAGCGCTAACCCCATCCGGGGGTCCTACGAGCAGTACTTC.

This clone was counted a single time. This chain connects TRBV6-5 to TRBJ1-2; D is perhaps TRBD1 (6 bases). From germline, CDR1 is MNHEY and CDR2 SVGAGI. V lost 0 bases and J 1 base, leaving 12 bases between the germline ends. The CDR3 loop spans 16 amino acids. CDR3 protein: CASSYSRGRLNYGYTF. The CDR3 region has the DNA TGTGCCAGCAGTTACTCGCGGGGGCGACTTAACTATGGCTACACCTTC.

This sequence joins TRBV6-1 and TRBJ1-4, with no clear D. Trimming took off 2 bases at V and 7 bases at J, with 8 bases between the two ends. In germline, CDR1 is MNHNS, CDR2 SASEGT. The CDR3 length is 13 residues. This CDR3 is CASSEWAFEKLFF. CDR3 nucleotides: TGTGCCAGCAGTGAATGGGCCTTTGAAAAACTGTTTTTT.

The chain uses TRBV9 and TRBJ2-1; D might be TRBD1 (5 bases). With 1 base removed from V and 8 bases from J, the gap between germline ends came to 19 bases. The CDR3 has 16 residues. Germline V gene sequence: CDR1 SGDLS, CDR2 YYNGEE. Written as DNA, the CDR3 is TGTGCCAGCAGCGTAAGTCCAGGGCAAAAGCGCGATGAGCAGTTCTTC. Its translation: CASSVSPGQKRDEQFF.